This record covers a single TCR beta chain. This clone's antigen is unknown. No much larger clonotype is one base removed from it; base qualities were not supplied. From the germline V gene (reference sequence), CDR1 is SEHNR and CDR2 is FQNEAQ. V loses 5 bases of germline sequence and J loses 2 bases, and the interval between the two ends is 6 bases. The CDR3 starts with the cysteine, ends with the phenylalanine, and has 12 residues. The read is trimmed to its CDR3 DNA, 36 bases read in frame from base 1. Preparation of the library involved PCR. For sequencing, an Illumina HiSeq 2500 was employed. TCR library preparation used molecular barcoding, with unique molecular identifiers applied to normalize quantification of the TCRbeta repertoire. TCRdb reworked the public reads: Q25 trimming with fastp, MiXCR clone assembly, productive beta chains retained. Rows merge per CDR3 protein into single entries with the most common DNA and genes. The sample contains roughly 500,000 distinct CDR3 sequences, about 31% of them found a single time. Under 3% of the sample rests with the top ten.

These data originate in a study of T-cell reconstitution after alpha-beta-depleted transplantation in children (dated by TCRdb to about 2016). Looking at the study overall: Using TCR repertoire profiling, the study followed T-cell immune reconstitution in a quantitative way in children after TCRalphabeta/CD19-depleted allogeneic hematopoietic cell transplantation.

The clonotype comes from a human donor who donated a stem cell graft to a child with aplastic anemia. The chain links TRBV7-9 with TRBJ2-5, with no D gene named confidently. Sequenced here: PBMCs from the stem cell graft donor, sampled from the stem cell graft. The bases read TGTGCCAGCAGCAATAATCAAGAGACCCAGTACTTC. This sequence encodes CASSNNQETQYF.